These T cell receptor beta chains were read from a single sample in a study of CD8 T cells in Susac syndrome. TCRdb passed the immunoSEQ multiplex PCR reads through MiXCR, listing each CDR3 protein once. The sample records 100,000 to 150,000 distinct CDR3 sequences, 80% to 95% being singletons. The sequencing sample was made of CD8+ T cells from PBMCs. These receptors were obtained from a human donor with multiple sclerosis. The CDR3 runs from the conserved cysteine through the conserved F or W. Fields, in order: V gene, J gene, D gene, CDR3 protein, CDR3 DNA. The D gene is left open where the match is weak.

TRBV9	TRBJ2-7	TRBD1	CASSAGTGIGEQYF	TGTGCCAGCAGCGCCGGGACAGGGATTGGCGAGCAGTACTTC
TRBV7-2	TRBJ2-1	.	CASSPATTTNEQFF	TGTGCCAGCAGCCCCGCTACTACCACCAATGAGCAGTTCTTC
TRBV15	TRBJ2-3	TRBD2	CATKTSEISTDTQYF	TGTGCCACCAAAACTAGCGAGATAAGCACAGATACGCAGTATTTT
TRBV4-1	TRBJ2-2	.	CASEGGRVGNTGELFF	TGCGCCAGCGAGGGCGGGCGAGTAGGGAACACCGGGGAGCTGTTTTTT
TRBV19	TRBJ1-2	.	CASKGGDGYTF	TGTGCCAGTAAGGGCGGTGATGGCTACACCTTC
TRBV9	TRBJ2-1	.	CASSPSREVGEQFF	TGTGCCAGCAGCCCCTCGAGGGAGGTCGGTGAGCAGTTCTTC
TRBV7-9	TRBJ2-1	TRBD2	CASSLDGGGGSIEQFF	TGTGCCAGCAGCTTAGACGGCGGGGGGGGCTCCATTGAGCAGTTCTTC
TRBV12-3/TRBV12-4	TRBJ2-2	TRBD2	CASSLVASGRAGTGELFF	TGTGCCAGCAGTTTGGTTGCTAGCGGGAGGGCGGGGACCGGGGAGCTGTTTTTT
TRBV9	TRBJ2-3	.	CASSVGRRGFDTQYF	TGTGCCAGCAGCGTGGGTCGACGGGGGTTTGATACGCAGTATTTT
TRBV4-1	TRBJ1-2	.	CASSQVAGGGYGYTF	TGCGCCAGCAGCCAAGTGGCGGGGGGAGGCTATGGCTACACCTTC
TRBV5-6	TRBJ2-5	.	CASSSGSETQYF	TGTGCCAGCAGCTCGGGTTCGGAGACCCAGTACTTC
TRBV5-6	TRBJ2-3	TRBD1	CASSLLVYRGQDTQYF	TGTGCCAGCAGCTTGTTGGTCTACAGGGGACAGGATACGCAGTATTTT
TRBV25-1	TRBJ2-3	.	CASSEYGGTTDTQYF	TGTGCCAGCAGTGAATATGGCGGGACCACAGATACGCAGTATTTT
TRBV27	TRBJ2-1	TRBD2	CASSLARSGRWYNEQFF	TGTGCCAGCAGCCTAGCCCGTAGCGGGCGCTGGTACAATGAGCAGTTCTTC
TRBV2	TRBJ1-2	.	CASSEGGYRARGYTF	TGTGCCAGCAGTGAGGGGGGGTACAGGGCTCGCGGCTACACCTTC
TRBV14	TRBJ2-7	.	CASSPWGGQQYF	TGTGCCAGCAGCCCGTGGGGAGGCCAGCAGTACTTC